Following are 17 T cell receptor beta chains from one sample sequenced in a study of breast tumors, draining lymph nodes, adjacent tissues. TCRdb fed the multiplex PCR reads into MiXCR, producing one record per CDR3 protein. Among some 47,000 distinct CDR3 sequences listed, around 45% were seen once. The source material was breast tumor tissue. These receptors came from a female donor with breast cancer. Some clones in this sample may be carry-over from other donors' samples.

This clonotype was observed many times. Here the CDR3 reads CASSVDPGPGNTIYF. The CDR3 nucleotides read TGTGCCAGCAGCGTAGACCCAGGCCCTGGAAACACCATATATTTT. The chain carries TRBV9 and TRBJ1-3; D unclear. Deletions cut 0 bases from V and 2 bases from J, with 9 bases between. Germline CDR1 and CDR2: SGDLS and YYNGEE. This CDR3 has 15 residues.

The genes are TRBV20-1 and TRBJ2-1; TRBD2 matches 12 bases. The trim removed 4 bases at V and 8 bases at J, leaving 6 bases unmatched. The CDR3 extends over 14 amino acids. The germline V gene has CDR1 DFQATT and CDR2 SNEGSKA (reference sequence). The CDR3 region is CSATGLAGWDEQFF. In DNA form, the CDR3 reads TGCAGTGCTACCGGACTAGCGGGATGGGATGAGCAGTTCTTC.

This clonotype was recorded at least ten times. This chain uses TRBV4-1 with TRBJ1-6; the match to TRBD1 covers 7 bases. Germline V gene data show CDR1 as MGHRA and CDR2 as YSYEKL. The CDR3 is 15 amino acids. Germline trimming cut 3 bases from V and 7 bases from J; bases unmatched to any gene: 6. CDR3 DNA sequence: TGCGCCAGCAGCCAGTCGGGACAGTCCAATTCACCCCTCCACTTT. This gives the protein CASSQSGQSNSPLHF.

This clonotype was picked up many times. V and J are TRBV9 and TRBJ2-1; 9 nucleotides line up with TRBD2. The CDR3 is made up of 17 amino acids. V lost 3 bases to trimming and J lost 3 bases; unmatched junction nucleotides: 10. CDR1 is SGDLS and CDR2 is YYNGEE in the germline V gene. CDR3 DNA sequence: TGTGCCAGCAGCGGGACTGCTAGCGGGGCGAACTACAATGAGCAGTTCTTC. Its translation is CASSGTASGANYNEQFF.

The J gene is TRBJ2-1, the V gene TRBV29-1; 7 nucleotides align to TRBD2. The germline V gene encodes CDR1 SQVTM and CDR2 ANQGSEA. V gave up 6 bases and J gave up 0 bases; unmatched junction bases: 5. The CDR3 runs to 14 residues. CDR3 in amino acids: CSVERDSSYNEQFF. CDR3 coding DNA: TGCAGCGTGGAGCGGGATAGCTCCTACAATGAGCAGTTCTTC.

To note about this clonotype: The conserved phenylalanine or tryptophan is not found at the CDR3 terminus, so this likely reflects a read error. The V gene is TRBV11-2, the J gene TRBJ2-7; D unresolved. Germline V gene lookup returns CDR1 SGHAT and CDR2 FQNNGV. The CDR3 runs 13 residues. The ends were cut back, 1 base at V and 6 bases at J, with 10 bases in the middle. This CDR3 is CASSLALFGEQYS. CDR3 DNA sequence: TGTGCCAGCAGCTTAGCCCTCTTCGGCGAGCAGTACTCC.

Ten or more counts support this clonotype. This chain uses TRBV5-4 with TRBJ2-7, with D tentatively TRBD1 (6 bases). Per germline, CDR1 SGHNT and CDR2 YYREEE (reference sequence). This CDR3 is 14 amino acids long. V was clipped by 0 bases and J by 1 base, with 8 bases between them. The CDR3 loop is CASSLGQASYEQYF. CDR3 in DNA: TGTGCCAGCAGCTTGGGACAGGCGTCCTACGAGCAGTACTTC.

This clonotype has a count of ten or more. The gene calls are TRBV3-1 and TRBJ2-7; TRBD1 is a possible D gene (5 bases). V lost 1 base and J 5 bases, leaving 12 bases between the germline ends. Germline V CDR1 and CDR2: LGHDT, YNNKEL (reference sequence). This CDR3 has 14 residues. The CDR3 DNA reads TGTGCCAGCAGCCAAGCAGGGCGTCCCCACGAGCAGTACTTC. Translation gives CASSQAGRPHEQYF.

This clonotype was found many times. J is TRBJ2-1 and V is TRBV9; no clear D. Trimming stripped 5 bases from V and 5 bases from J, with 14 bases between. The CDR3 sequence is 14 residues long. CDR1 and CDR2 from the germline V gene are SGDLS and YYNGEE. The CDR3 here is CASSPGLNDNEQFF. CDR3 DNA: TGTGCCAGCAGTCCGGGCCTTAATGACAATGAGCAGTTCTTC.

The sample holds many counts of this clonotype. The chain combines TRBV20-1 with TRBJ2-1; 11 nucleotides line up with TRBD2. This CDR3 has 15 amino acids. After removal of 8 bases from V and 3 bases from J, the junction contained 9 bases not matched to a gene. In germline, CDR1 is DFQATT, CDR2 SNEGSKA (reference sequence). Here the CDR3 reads CSSYPGTSGYNEQFF. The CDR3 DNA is TGCAGTTCCTACCCCGGGACTAGCGGCTACAATGAGCAGTTCTTC.

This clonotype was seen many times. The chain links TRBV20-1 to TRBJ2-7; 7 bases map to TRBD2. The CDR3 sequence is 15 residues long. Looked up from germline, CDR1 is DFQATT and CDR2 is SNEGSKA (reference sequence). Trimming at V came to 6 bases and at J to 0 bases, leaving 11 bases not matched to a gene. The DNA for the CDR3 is TGCAGTGCCGAACCCCCGGGACTACACTCCTACGAGCAGTACTTC. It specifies CSAEPPGLHSYEQYF.

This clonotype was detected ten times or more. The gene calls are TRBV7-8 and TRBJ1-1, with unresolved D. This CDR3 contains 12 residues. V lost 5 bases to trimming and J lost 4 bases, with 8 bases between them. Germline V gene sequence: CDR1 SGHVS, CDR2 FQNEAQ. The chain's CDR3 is CASSRQGTEAFF. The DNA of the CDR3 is TGTGCCAGCAGCCGACAAGGCACTGAAGCTTTCTTT.

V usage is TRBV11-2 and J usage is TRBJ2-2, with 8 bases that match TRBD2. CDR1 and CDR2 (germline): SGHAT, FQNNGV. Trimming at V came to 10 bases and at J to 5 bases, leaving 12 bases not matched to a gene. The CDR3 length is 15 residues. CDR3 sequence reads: CAIEAGGTTTGELFF. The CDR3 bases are TGTGCCATAGAGGCGGGGGGAACAACAACCGGGGAGCTGTTTTTT. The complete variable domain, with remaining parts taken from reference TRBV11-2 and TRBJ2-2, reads EAGVAQSPRYKIIEKRQSVAFWCNPISGHATLYWYQQILGQGPKLLIQFQNNGVVDDSQLPKDRFSAERLKGVDSTLKIQPAKLEDSAVYLCAIEAGGTTTGELFFGEGSRLTVL.

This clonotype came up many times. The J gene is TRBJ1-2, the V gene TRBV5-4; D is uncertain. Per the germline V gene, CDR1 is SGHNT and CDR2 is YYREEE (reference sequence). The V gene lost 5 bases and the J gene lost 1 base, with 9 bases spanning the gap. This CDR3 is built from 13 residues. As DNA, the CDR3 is TGTGCCAGCAGTTCCGGCTATAACTATGGCTACACCTTC. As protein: CASSSGYNYGYTF. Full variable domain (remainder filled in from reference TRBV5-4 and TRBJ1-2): ETGVTQSPTHLIKTRGQQVTLRCSSQSGHNTVSWYQQALGQGPQFIFQYYREEENGRGNFPPRFSGLQFPNYSSELNVNALELDDSALYLCASSSGYNYGYTFGSGTRLTVV.

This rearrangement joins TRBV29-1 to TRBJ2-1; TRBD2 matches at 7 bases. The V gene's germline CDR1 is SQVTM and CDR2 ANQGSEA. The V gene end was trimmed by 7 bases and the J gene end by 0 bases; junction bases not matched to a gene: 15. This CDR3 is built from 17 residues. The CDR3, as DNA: TGCAGCGCTCCCGGCGGGGGAGGGCGGAGCTCCTACAATGAGCAGTTCTTC. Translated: CSAPGGGGRSSYNEQFF.

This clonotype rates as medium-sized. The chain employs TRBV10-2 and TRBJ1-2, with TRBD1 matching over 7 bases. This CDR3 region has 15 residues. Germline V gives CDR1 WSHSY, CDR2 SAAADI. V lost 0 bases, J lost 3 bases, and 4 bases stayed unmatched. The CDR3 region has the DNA TGCGCCAGCAGTGAGTCGAGGGGGCGGGACTATGGCTACACCTTC. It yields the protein CASSESRGRDYGYTF.

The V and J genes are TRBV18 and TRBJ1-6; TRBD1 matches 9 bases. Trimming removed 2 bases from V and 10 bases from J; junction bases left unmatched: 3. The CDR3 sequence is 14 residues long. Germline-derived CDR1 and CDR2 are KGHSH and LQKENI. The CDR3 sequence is CASSPGQGQSPLHF. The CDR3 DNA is TGTGCCAGCTCACCAGGACAGGGGCAATCACCCCTCCACTTT.